One and the same sample provided the 18 T cell receptor beta chains below, sequenced in a study of CD8 T cells in Susac syndrome. Reverse transcription of roughly 0.45 to 1 ug RNA used random hexamers. TCRdb re-derived calls from the immunoSEQ multiplex PCR reads in MiXCR, one entry per CDR3 protein. In the table there are 200,000 or so distinct CDR3 sequences, about 95% of which are singletons. Sample: CD4+ T cells from PBMCs. These TCRs come from a human donor with multiple sclerosis.

The gene calls are TRBV19 and TRBJ1-5, with a possible D match to TRBD1 (6 bases). Trimming cost V 6 bases and J 5 bases, with 8 bases left between them. Germline V gene lookup returns CDR1 LNHDA and CDR2 SQIVND (reference sequence). The length of the CDR3 is 12 residues. The chain's CDR3 is CASSRGHQPQHF. The CDR3 coding sequence is TGTGCCAGTAGCAGGGGTCATCAGCCCCAGCATTTT. Using reference TRBV19 and TRBJ1-5 for the parts outside the CDR3, the full variable domain is DGGITQSPKYLFRKEGQNVTLSCEQNLNHDAMYWYRQDPGQGLRLIYYSQIVNDFQKGDIAEGYSVSREKKESFPLTVTSAQKNPTAFYLCASSRGHQPQHFGDGTRLSIL.

The V call is TRBV13, the J call TRBJ1-5, with D unresolved. V lost 0 bases, J lost 9 bases, and 6 bases lay in between. Germline values: CDR1 PRHDT, CDR2 FYEKMQ (reference sequence). CDR3 length: 12 amino acids. The CDR3 coding sequence is TGTGCCAGCAGCTTAGGCCTTGGGCCCCAGCATTTT. As protein: CASSLGLGPQHF.

DNA for the CDR3: TGCAGTGCGGTCTCGAGGCAGGAGACCCAGTACTTC. It specifies CSAVSRQETQYF. The rearrangement uses TRBV20-1 and TRBJ2-5; D remains unclear. The CDR3 is 12 amino acids. Trimming shortened V by 6 bases and J by 5 bases, and 13 bases separated the two germline ends. Looked up from germline, CDR1 is DFQATT and CDR2 is SNEGSKA (reference sequence).

This clonotype was detected only once. The chain is built from TRBV20-1 and TRBJ1-5; 7 bases agree with TRBD1. This CDR3 comprises 12 residues. Germline loops: CDR1 DFQATT, CDR2 SNEGSKA (reference sequence). J lost 7 bases, V lost 6 bases, and 6 bases had no gene match. CDR3 residues: CSATDREQPQHF. DNA of the CDR3: TGCAGTGCCACAGACAGGGAACAGCCCCAGCATTTT.

Only one count was recorded for this clonotype. V is TRBV29-1 and J is TRBJ2-5, with TRBD2 as a possible D gene (6 bases). The CDR3 sequence is 13 residues long. V was pared by 6 bases and J by 4 bases, with 15 bases between. Germline CDR1 is SQVTM and CDR2 is ANQGSEA. The CDR3, as DNA: TGCAGCGTCGTTAGGAGGGGCGCAGAGACCCAGTACTTC. Translating it yields CSVVRRGAETQYF.

This clonotype appeared a few times. V gene TRBV29-1 combines with J gene TRBJ2-7; 8 bases agree with TRBD1. The CDR3 consists of 14 residues. The germline V gene encodes CDR1 SQVTM and CDR2 ANQGSEA. V shed 6 bases, J shed 3 bases, and the junction held 10 bases outside the gene matches. CDR3 in amino acids: CSVPIRTGSYEQYF. CDR3 nucleotide sequence: TGCAGCGTACCCATCCGGACAGGGAGCTACGAGCAGTACTTC.

CDR3 region: CASSAPSLAETQYF. CDR3 coding DNA: TGTGCCAGCAGCGCCCCTTCACTCGCAGAGACCCAGTACTTC. The chain is built from TRBV9 and TRBJ2-5; D not resolved. The CDR3 totals 14 residues. The germline V and J ends were trimmed by 3 bases and 4 bases, with 13 bases remaining between them. Looked up from germline, CDR1 is SGDLS and CDR2 is YYNGEE.

The chain carries TRBV5-1 and TRBJ1-1; D may be TRBD1 (5 bases). V lost 6 bases, J lost 1 base, and 10 bases lay in between. The CDR3 sequence is 13 residues long. The germline V gene encodes CDR1 SGHRS and CDR2 YFSETQ. The CDR3 loop reads CASTTDRNTEAFF. The CDR3 DNA sequence: TGCGCCAGCACAACTGACAGGAACACTGAAGCTTTCTTT.

The rearrangement joins TRBV4-1 to TRBJ1-2; D unresolved. The germline gives CDR1 MGHRA, CDR2 YSYEKL. This CDR3 spans 11 amino acids. V dropped 8 bases and J dropped 5 bases, with 9 bases sitting between them. The CDR3 coding sequence is TGCGCCAGCCTGGGATTTTATGGCTACACCTTC. Its protein is CASLGFYGYTF.

The rearrangement links TRBV20-1 to TRBJ2-7, with D possibly being TRBD1 (6 bases). In germline, CDR1 is DFQATT, CDR2 SNEGSKA (reference sequence). With 1 base removed from V and 5 bases from J, the gap between germline ends came to 9 bases. The CDR3 length is 12 residues. The chain's CDR3 is CSARGDNHEQYF. The CDR3 coding sequence is TGCAGTGCTAGAGGGGACAACCACGAGCAGTACTTC.

The chain has TRBV7-2 and TRBJ2-3, with D unresolved. V was shortened by 5 bases and J by 12 bases, with 18 bases between the two germline ends. CDR3 length: 13 amino acids. The germline gives CDR1 SGHTA, CDR2 FQGNSA. This CDR3 is CASSPLRSPHQYF. The CDR3 DNA is TGTGCCAGCAGCCCCCTCCGATCGCCCCACCAGTATTTT. Looking up the rest from reference TRBV7-2 and TRBJ2-3 gives the full variable domain: GAGVSQSPSNKVTEKGKDVELRCDPISGHTALYWYRQSLGQGLEFLIYFQGNSAPDKSGLPSDRFSAERTGGSVSTLTIQRTQQEDSAVYLCASSPLRSPHQYFGPGTRLTVL.

The J gene is TRBJ1-6, the V gene TRBV29-1; D is possibly TRBD1 (5 bases). CDR1 SQVTM and CDR2 ANQGSEA come from the germline V gene. CDR3 length: 13 residues. V lost 4 bases to trimming and J lost 10 bases, with 14 bases between them. The DNA of the CDR3 is TGCAGCGTTGGCGGGGGGGGAGGCTCACCCCTCCACTTT. Its protein product is CSVGGGGGSPLHF. Filled out from reference TRBV29-1 and TRBJ1-6, the complete variable domain reads SAVISQKPSRDICQRGTSLTIQCQVDSQVTMMFWYRQQPGQSLTLIATANQGSEATYESGFVIDKFPISRPNLTFSTLTVSNMSPEDSSIYLCSVGGGGGSPLHFGNGTRLTVT.

J is TRBJ1-6 and V is TRBV3-1, with D uncertain. This CDR3 is 12 amino acids long. V lost 1 base to trimming and J lost 13 bases, with 8 bases between them. Germline V gene sequence: CDR1 LGHDT, CDR2 YNNKEL (reference sequence). CDR3 loop: CASSQGEPPLHF. CDR3 nucleotides: TGTGCCAGCAGCCAAGGAGAACCCCCCCTCCACTTT. The variable domain in full, with the rest retrieved from reference TRBV3-1 and TRBJ1-6, is DTAVSQTPKYLVTQMGNDKSIKCEQNLGHDTMYWYKQDSKKFLKIMFSYNNKELIINETVPNRFSPKSPDKAHLNLHINSLELGDSAVYFCASSQGEPPLHFGNGTRLTVT.

J is TRBJ1-4 and V is TRBV9; no firm D call. Germline V gene lookup returns CDR1 SGDLS and CDR2 YYNGEE. V was clipped by 3 bases and J by 7 bases, with 16 bases between them. The CDR3 sequence is 15 residues long. The CDR3 nucleotides read TGTGCCAGCAGCGAACCAACCAGTGCAGGTGAAAAACTGTTTTTT. Its protein product is CASSEPTSAGEKLFF.

The chain joins TRBV24-1 to TRBJ1-1; TRBD1 is a possible D gene (5 bases). CDR1 and CDR2 (germline): KGHDR, SFDVKD. Trimming removed 7 bases at V and 9 bases at J, with 14 bases between. The CDR3 length is 12 residues. CDR3 DNA: TGTGCCACCAGGACCGCCGGGGGGAAAGCTTTCTTT. Its protein product is CATRTAGGKAFF.

This clonotype was seen only once. J is TRBJ2-1 and V is TRBV30, with D perhaps TRBD2 (6 bases). The germline CDR1 and CDR2 sequences are GTSNPN and SVGIG (reference sequence). The CDR3 has 14 amino acids. V lost 7 bases to trimming and J lost 6 bases, with 19 bases between them. This chain's CDR3 is CAYSIHGGFNEQFF. The CDR3 DNA reads as TGTGCCTATTCGATCCACGGAGGGTTCAATGAGCAGTTCTTC.

The chain joins TRBV4-2 to TRBJ2-1; TRBD2 is a possible D gene (6 bases). In germline, CDR1 is LGHNA, CDR2 YNFKEQ. Trimming stripped 0 bases from V and 0 bases from J, with 6 bases between. This CDR3 is built from 15 residues. For the CDR3, the DNA is TGTGCCAGCAGCCAAGAACTAGCCTCCTACAATGAGCAGTTCTTC. The encoded protein is CASSQELASYNEQFF.

The chain recombines TRBV30 with TRBJ1-2; the match to TRBD1 covers 7 bases. From germline, CDR1 is GTSNPN and CDR2 SVGIG (reference sequence). The CDR3 is 13 amino acids. Losses at the gene ends were 2 bases for V and 4 bases for J; bases not matched to a gene: 4. CDR3 loop: CAWSSGGSYGYTF. The CDR3 nucleotides read TGTGCCTGGAGTTCAGGGGGGAGCTATGGCTACACCTTC.